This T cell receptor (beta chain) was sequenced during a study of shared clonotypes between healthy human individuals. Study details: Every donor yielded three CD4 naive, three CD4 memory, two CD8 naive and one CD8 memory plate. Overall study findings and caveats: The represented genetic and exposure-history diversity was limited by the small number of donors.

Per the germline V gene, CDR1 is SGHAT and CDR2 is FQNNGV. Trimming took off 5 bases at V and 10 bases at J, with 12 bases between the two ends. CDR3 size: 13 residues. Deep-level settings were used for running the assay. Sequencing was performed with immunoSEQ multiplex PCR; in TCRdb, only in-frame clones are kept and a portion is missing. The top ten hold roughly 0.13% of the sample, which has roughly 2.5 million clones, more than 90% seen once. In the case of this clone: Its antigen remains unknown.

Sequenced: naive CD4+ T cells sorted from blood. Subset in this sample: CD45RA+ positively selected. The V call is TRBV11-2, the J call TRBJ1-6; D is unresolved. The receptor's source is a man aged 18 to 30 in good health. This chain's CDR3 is CASSRELGSPLHF. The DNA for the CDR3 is TGTGCCAGCAGCCGAGAGCTGGGATCACCCCTCCACTTT.